Detailed here is one T cell receptor (beta chain). This sample is part of a study of blood T cell repertoires in COVID-19. Germline V gene data show CDR1 as SNHLY and CDR2 as FYNNEI. Between the trimmed V and J ends, which lost 3 bases and 1 base, there was a span of 15 bases. The CDR3 is made up of 16 amino acids. The assay was immunoSEQ multiplex PCR, and TCRdb's table has in-frame clones only and misses some. The data contain fewer than 300,000 clones, 70% to 75% of them singletons. The receptor was derived from a woman older than 75 with acute or convalescent COVID-19. The chain joins TRBV2 to TRBJ2-5; D perhaps matches TRBD1 (6 bases). The sequenced material came from peripheral blood. CDR3 coding DNA: TGTGCCAGCAGTGAGGGGCCTAGAGGGGGCCAAGAGACCCAGTACTTC. Translating it yields CASSEGPRGGQETQYF.